The source of this T cell receptor (beta chain) is a study of graft-versus-host responses after intestinal transplantation. Study context: Grafts were multivisceral, liver-intestinal, or isolated intestinal.

Generated by immunoSEQ multiplex PCR, the TCRdb table keeps only in-frame clones and is missing some. Here the sample spans about 110,000 clones, over 85% being singletons. From germline, CDR1 is LNHDA and CDR2 SQIVND (reference sequence). This CDR3 comprises 12 residues. V shed 5 bases and J 12 bases; nucleotides not matched to a gene: 1. Concerning this clone: The target antigen is unknown.

The V and J genes are TRBV19 and TRBJ2-1; TRBD2 aligns across 13 bases. Sequences were derived from unstimulated CD4+ T cells sorted from spleen or lymph node cells, sampled before transplant. This TCR derives from a human donor who was the organ donor for an intestinal transplant. The CDR3: CASSWTSGRQFF. As DNA, the CDR3 is TGTGCCAGTAGTTGGACTAGCGGGAGGCAGTTCTTC.